Listed below are T cell receptor beta chains from one sample, sequenced in a study of blood T cell repertoires in COVID-19. The repertoire was sequenced with immunoSEQ multiplex PCR; TCRdb's copy has only in-frame clones and lacks some. The sample carries around 99,000 clones, roughly 80% recorded once. Sequencing was done on a sample of peripheral blood. These receptors originate from a woman aged 60-75 years with acute or convalescent COVID-19. CDR3s include the opening cysteine and the closing phenylalanine or tryptophan. D genes are given only for firm matches. Size is stated for part of the rows, as once, few or many counts, or as a class when the clone is expanded.

d_call cdr3_length clone_size j_call v_call cdr3_nt cdr3_aa
NA 21 NA TRBJ2-1 TRBV19 TGTGCCAGTAGTAAATTCGGCCAAGGGGCAGGGCCGGTTAGCTCCTACAATGAGCAGTTCTTC CASSKFGQGAGPVSSYNEQFF
TRBD1 18 NA TRBJ2-2 TRBV28 TGTGCCAGCAGTTTGTCGGGACAGGGGGTCTTGCACACCGGGGAGCTGTTTTTT CASSLSGQGVLHTGELFF
NA 14 NA TRBJ1-1 TRBV7-8 TGTGCCAGCAGCTTAGGCAGTCTGAACACTGAAGCTTTCTTT CASSLGSLNTEAFF
TRBD2 14 once TRBJ2-3 TRBV9 TGTGCCAGCAGTACTAGCGGGAGTCCAGATACGCAGTATTTT CASSTSGSPDTQYF
TRBD2 15 NA TRBJ2-2 TRBV6-5 TGTGCCAGCAGTACACTAGCGGGGGACACCGGGGAGCTGTTTTTT CASSTLAGDTGELFF
NA 12 NA TRBJ1-1 TRBV27 TGTGCCAGCAGTGGTGCCGGGACTGAAGCTTTCTTT CASSGAGTEAFF
TRBD1 14 NA TRBJ1-6 TRBV7-9 TGTGCCAGCAGCTCACAGGGGTGGGAATCACCCCTCCACTTT CASSSQGWESPLHF
NA 14 once TRBJ1-1 TRBV14 TGTGCCAGCAGCCCCCATTCAGGTTTTTGGGAAGCTTTCTTT CASSPHSGFWEAFF
NA 14 NA TRBJ2-7 TRBV15 TGTGCCACCAGCAATACGCGCAGGATTGGCGAGCAGTACTTC CATSNTRRIGEQYF
NA 14 NA TRBJ1-2 TRBV2 TGTGCCAGCAGTGGGGACACCCCGAGTCATGGCTACACCTTC CASSGDTPSHGYTF
TRBD1 13 NA TRBJ1-2 TRBV27 TGTGCCAGCAGTTTGACAGGGGGATATGGCTACACCTTC CASSLTGGYGYTF
NA 14 NA TRBJ2-7 TRBV4-3 TGCGCCAGCAGCCAAGATCTGGGGGCTGGGGAGCAGTACTTC CASSQDLGAGEQYF
TRBD1 20 NA TRBJ2-1 TRBV18 TGTGCCAGCTCACCACCTCACGGACAGGGTGGTTACAGCTCCTACAATGAGCAGTTCTTC CASSPPHGQGGYSSYNEQFF
TRBD1 14 NA TRBJ1-2 TRBV24-1 TGTGCCACCAGTGATTATACAGGGGTTCATGGCTACACCTTC CATSDYTGVHGYTF
TRBD2 16 NA TRBJ2-2 TRBV9 TGTGCCAGCAGCCCCCGCGGGGGGGCTGGTGACGGGGAGCTGTTTTTT CASSPRGGAGDGELFF
NA 15 NA TRBJ1-4 TRBV7-9 TGTGCCAGCAGCCTTGGGGGGGATACTAATGAAAAACTGTTTTTT CASSLGGDTNEKLFF
NA 18 NA TRBJ2-1 TRBV5-5 TGTGCCAGCAGCCTTACACTGACAGCCTGGGGCTCCTACAATGAGCAGTTCTTC CASSLTLTAWGSYNEQFF
TRBD1 14 NA TRBJ2-7 TRBV10-2 TGCGCCACCGGGCGACAGGGGGAGTCCTACGAGCAGTACTTC CATGRQGESYEQYF